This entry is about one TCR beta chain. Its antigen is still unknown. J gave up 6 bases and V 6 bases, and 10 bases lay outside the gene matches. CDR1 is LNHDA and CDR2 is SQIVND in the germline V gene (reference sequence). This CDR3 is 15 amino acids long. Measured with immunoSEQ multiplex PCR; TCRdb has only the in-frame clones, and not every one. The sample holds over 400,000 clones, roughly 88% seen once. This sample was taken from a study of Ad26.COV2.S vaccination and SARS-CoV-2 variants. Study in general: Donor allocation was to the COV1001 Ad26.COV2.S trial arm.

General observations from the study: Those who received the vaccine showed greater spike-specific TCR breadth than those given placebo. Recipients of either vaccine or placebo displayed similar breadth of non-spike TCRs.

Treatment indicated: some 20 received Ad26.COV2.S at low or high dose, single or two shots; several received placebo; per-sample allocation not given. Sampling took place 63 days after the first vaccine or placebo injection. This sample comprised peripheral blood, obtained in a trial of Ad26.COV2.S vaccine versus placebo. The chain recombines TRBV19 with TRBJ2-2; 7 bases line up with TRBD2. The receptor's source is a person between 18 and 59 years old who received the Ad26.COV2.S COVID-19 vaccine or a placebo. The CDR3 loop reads CASRPPGLRAGELFF. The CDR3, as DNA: TGTGCCAGTAGGCCCCCGGGACTACGCGCCGGGGAGCTGTTTTTT.